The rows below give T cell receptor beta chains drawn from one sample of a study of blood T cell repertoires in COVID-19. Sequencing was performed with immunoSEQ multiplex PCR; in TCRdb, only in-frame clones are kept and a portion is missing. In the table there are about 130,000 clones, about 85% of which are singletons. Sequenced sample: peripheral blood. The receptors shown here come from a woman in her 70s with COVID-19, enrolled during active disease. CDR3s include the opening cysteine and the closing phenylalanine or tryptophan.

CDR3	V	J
CASRRSSGGAAYNEQFF	TRBV7-2	TRBJ2-1
CASSVLTGSGETQYF	TRBV18	TRBJ2-5
CASSSRDSNQPQHF	TRBV7-8	TRBJ1-5
CASSLSSGGAYNEQFF	TRBV7-9	TRBJ2-1
CASRMGGPQHF	TRBV19	TRBJ1-5
CASSTSGTPNYGYTF	TRBV27	TRBJ1-2
CASSQDNREAFF	TRBV3-1/TRBV3-2	TRBJ1-1
CAWRRTENTEAFF	TRBV30	TRBJ1-1
CSAGTGGVDTQYF	TRBV29-1	TRBJ2-3
CASSSTPLRVATEAFF	TRBV6-2/TRBV6-3	TRBJ1-1
CASSYGDSGGYTF	TRBV6-5	TRBJ1-2
CASRRQGRNTEAFF	TRBV3-1/TRBV3-2	TRBJ1-1
CASSAGQGYGYTF	TRBV5-1	TRBJ1-2
CASSEVGQRNYGYTF	TRBV6-1	TRBJ1-2
CAPARTAPIHRYTF	TRBV24-1	TRBJ1-2